This TCR beta chain originates from a study of T cell responses to AZD1222 COVID-19 vaccine. Trimming shortened V by 3 bases and J by 5 bases, and 8 bases separated the two germline ends. Germline V lookup: CDR1 MNHNS, CDR2 SASEGT. This CDR3 comprises 13 residues. Sequenced by immunoSEQ multiplex PCR; TCRdb stores in-frame clones only, minus some. Of 75,000 to 100,000 clones listed, 89% are singletons. The J gene is TRBJ1-5, the V gene TRBV6-1; D gene unclear. The starting material was peripheral blood, obtained on day 0 of AZD1222 vaccination. This TCR came from an adult in good health. The CDR3: CASSDYSYQPQHF. The CDR3 nucleotides read TGTGCCAGCAGTGATTACAGCTATCAGCCCCAGCATTTT.